The clone carrying this TCR beta chain was picked up many times. Its antigen is unknown. This sample was included in a study of T cells after yellow fever vaccination. Broader study findings: Compared with primary, the secondary response was weaker and peaked at day 5, not 15.

MiXCR was run by TCRdb on the 5' RACE reads, yielding one entry per CDR3 protein. The sample lists 200,000 to 300,000 distinct CDR3 sequences, over 3% seen once, with around 19% in the top ten. V dropped 5 bases and J dropped 9; count of bases not matched to a gene: 7. CDR3 length equals 13 residues. Germline CDR1 and CDR2: SGHAT and FQNNGV. The chain carries TRBV11-2 and TRBJ2-4; 7 bases line up with TRBD1. This TCR was sampled from a man aged 18 to 35 who received the YFV17D yellow fever vaccine. Sequences were derived from PBMCs, sampled 15 days after the yellow fever booster vaccination. CDR3 sequence reads: CASSLRGLGIQYF. The CDR3 DNA follows: TGTGCCAGCAGCCTAAGGGGGCTGGGCATTCAGTACTTC.